One T cell receptor (beta chain) is described in this entry. Looked up from germline, CDR1 is SNHLY and CDR2 is FYNNEI. CDR3 length: 14 amino acids. Trimming cost V 5 bases and J 4 bases, with 15 bases left between them. This sample stems from a study of blood T cell repertoires in COVID-19. Study-level background: T cells, B-cell-depleted T cells, or PBMCs supplied cDNA or gDNA.

Participants were aged about 18 to 100 years from more than 20 US areas. Each participant's cohort was designated according to participant-reported clinical history. Cohort 3 donors were reported recovered after two negative PCRs, clearance, or symptom resolution. Using immunoSEQ multiplex PCR, the repertoire was profiled, and TCRdb retains in-frame clones only, with some absent. The sample yields almost 400,000 clones, 89% seen once. The sample was PBMCs or T cells enriched from blood (not recorded which). The receptor's source is a woman in her twenties or thirties who had recovered from COVID-19. The rearrangement links TRBV2 to TRBJ2-7; a possible D gene is TRBD2 (6 bases). The CDR3 region is CASSQIAEIYEQYF. The CDR3 coding sequence is TGTGCCAGCAGTCAGATAGCGGAGATTTACGAGCAGTACTTC.